This section outlines one T cell receptor (beta chain) sequence together with its context. As yet, its antigen is unknown. CDR3 size: 16 residues. With 3 bases removed from V and 0 bases from J, the gap between germline ends came to 14 bases. CDR1 and CDR2 from the germline V gene are MGHRA and YSYEKL. Baseline, cycle 4 day 1, and cycle 7 day 1 were the blood sampling points. The repertoire was sequenced with immunoSEQ multiplex PCR; TCRdb's copy has only in-frame clones and lacks some. The table lists some 66,000 clones, around 85% of them singletons. This entry comes from a study of OX40 agonist ivuxolimab in advanced cancers. Study details: The dose-escalation group included hepatocellular carcinoma, melanoma, renal cell carcinoma and head and neck cancer.

General study findings and limits: CD4+ and CD8+ blood T cells expanded clonally by week 6 at 0.1 to 3.0 mg/kg.

The clonotype originates from an adult with an advanced solid tumor such as melanoma, head and neck, liver or kidney cancer. The chain has TRBV4-1 and TRBJ1-2, with D tentatively TRBD1 (5 bases). The specimen was CD4+ or CD8+ T cells sorted from blood, collected in a trial of the OX40 agonist ivuxolimab. CDR3 loop: CASSQLIRATNYGYTF. The CDR3, as DNA: TGCGCCAGCAGCCAGTTAATCAGGGCCACTAACTATGGCTACACCTTC.